This TCR beta chain derives from a study of PD-L1 blockade in urothelial cancer. Study details: Bladder-origin urothelial cancer in males described about nine tenths of the roughly 29 patients. General study results and limits: Lower pretreatment blood TCR clonality, under the median, predicted better survival, researchers reported.

Synthetic TCR analog templates were added to each PCR reaction. Profiled with immunoSEQ multiplex PCR; TCRdb holds only in-frame clones, not every one. Counted here are around 24,000 clones, around 82% occurring once; the ten biggest clones make up about 1.6%. Remarks on this clone: The target antigen is unknown.

There are 14 residues in the CDR3. With 5 bases clipped from V and 6 bases from J, the junction kept 2 bases outside the gene matches. Germline CDR1 reads SEHNR; CDR2 reads FQNEAQ (reference sequence). Documented time point: peripheral blood 6 weeks after treatment start. This TCR came from a man aged 70-80 years with urothelial cancer. Sequenced material: PBMCs, taken around atezolizumab (anti-PD-L1) treatment. This chain connects TRBV7-9 to TRBJ2-3; 13 bases agree with TRBD2. The CDR3 DNA sequence: TGTGCCAGCAGCCCGGGACTAGCGGGGGATACGCAGTATTTT. It yields the protein CASSPGLAGDTQYF.